A single sample is the source of the 14 T cell receptor beta chains below, sequenced in a study of shared clonotypes between healthy human individuals. Cells designated naive CD8 were CD45RO-negative and were positively selected for CCR7, with terminally differentiated effector memory CD45RA+ cells excluded. The repertoire was sequenced with immunoSEQ multiplex PCR; TCRdb's copy has only in-frame clones and lacks some. The sample lists about 820,000 clones; approximately 92% were seen once. The sequencing sample was made of naive CD8+ T cells sorted from blood. Receptors were obtained from a man aged 30 to 45 in good health.

The chain has TRBV7-6 and TRBJ2-5, with D possibly matching TRBD1 (5 bases). V was trimmed by 5 bases and J by 5 bases, leaving 15 bases between them. Germline CDR1 SGHVS, CDR2 FNYEAQ. The CDR3 loop spans 14 amino acids. The CDR3 reads CASSPQGRWETQYF. CDR3 nucleotide sequence: TGTGCCAGCAGCCCCCAGGGCCGTTGGGAGACCCAGTACTTC.

The rearrangement joins TRBV7-2 to TRBJ2-3; possible D gene TRBD2, 5 bases. V lost 3 bases and J 6 bases, leaving 16 bases between the germline ends. Germline V gene data show CDR1 as SGHTA and CDR2 as FQGNSA. The CDR3 totals 15 residues. This chain's CDR3 is CASSLELLAGDTQYF. The CDR3 bases are TGTGCCAGCAGCTTGGAGCTCCTAGCCGGGGATACGCAGTATTTT.

Concerning this clone: The same CDR3 also results from other DNA sequences found in this sample. The V call is TRBV9, the J call TRBJ2-3; no reliable D call. The CDR3 loop spans 13 amino acids. Germline loops: CDR1 SGDLS, CDR2 YYNGEE. Trimming removed 4 bases at V and 1 base at J, with 7 bases between. The CDR3 region is CASSPPRTDTQYF. The CDR3 DNA is TGTGCCAGCAGCCCCCCCCGCACAGATACGCAGTATTTT.

J is TRBJ2-3 and V is TRBV30; possible D gene TRBD2, 7 bases. Germline values: CDR1 GTSNPN, CDR2 SVGIG (reference sequence). The CDR3 has 15 residues. Trimming removed 8 bases at V and 2 bases at J, with 20 bases between. CDR3 DNA sequence: TGTGCCGTCCTCTCGGGGGGCGGACCCACAGATACGCAGTATTTT. This translates into CAVLSGGGPTDTQYF.

The J gene is TRBJ2-7, the V gene TRBV25-1; D is possibly TRBD2 (7 bases). Germline loops: CDR1 MGHDK, CDR2 SYGVNS. The CDR3 has 16 amino acids. V lost 3 bases and J 7 bases, leaving 22 bases between the germline ends. DNA for the CDR3: TGTGCCAGCAGTGACCCCACGGGGGGCAGCCCTTTGGAGCAGTACTTC. It translates to CASSDPTGGSPLEQYF.

V and J are TRBV5-4 and TRBJ2-4; D call uncertain. From germline, CDR1 is SGHNT and CDR2 YYREEE (reference sequence). This CDR3 is built from 16 residues. V was trimmed by 4 bases and J by 0 bases, leaving 14 bases between them. The CDR3 DNA reads TGTGCCAGCAGCAATGACCCGGCCGGAGCCAAAAACATTCAGTACTTC. It encodes CASSNDPAGAKNIQYF.

This chain uses TRBV6-1 with TRBJ1-1, with TRBD1 as a possible D gene (5 bases). The CDR3 consists of 17 residues. Germline values: CDR1 MNHNS, CDR2 SASEGT. Trimming cost V 1 base and J 0 bases, with 15 bases left between them. The chain's CDR3 is CASSEVPGIPLNTEAFF. CDR3 DNA sequence: TGTGCCAGCAGTGAAGTTCCAGGGATCCCCCTGAACACTGAAGCTTTCTTT.

J is TRBJ2-2 and V is TRBV27; 8 bases are a match to TRBD2. CDR3 length: 14 residues. Germline V CDR1 and CDR2: MNHEY, SMNVEV (reference sequence). The ends lost 8 bases at V and 6 bases at J; junction bases unmatched: 8. The CDR3 region has the DNA TGTGCCAGCGCGGGACTAGTCGGATCCGGGGAGCTGTTTTTT. This translates into CASAGLVGSGELFF.

The chain recombines TRBV7-9 with TRBJ2-5; D unclear. The V end was cut by 5 bases, the J end by 5 bases, with 12 bases between. The germline V gene has CDR1 SEHNR and CDR2 FQNEAQ (reference sequence). The CDR3 runs 13 residues. Written as DNA, the CDR3 is TGTGCCAGCAGCCCCCCTAGGGCCGAGACCCAGTACTTC. As protein: CASSPPRAETQYF.

J is TRBJ2-1 and V is TRBV11-3, with 7 bases aligning to TRBD2. The CDR3 runs 16 residues. Germline V gene data show CDR1 as SGHNT and CDR2 as YENEEA. Unmatched junction bases numbered 6, after V lost 0 bases and J lost 4 bases. For the CDR3, the DNA is TGTGCCAGCAGCTTAGAGGGGAGCGGGGTATACAATGAGCAGTTCTTC. Translating it yields CASSLEGSGVYNEQFF. Supplemented by reference TRBV11-3 and TRBJ2-1, the full variable domain reads EAGVVQSPRYKIIEKKQPVAFWCNPISGHNTLYWYLQNLGQGPELLIRYENEEAVDDSQLPKDRFSAERLKGVDSTLKIQPAELGDSAVYLCASSLEGSGVYNEQFFGPGTRLTVL.

The chain carries TRBV15 and TRBJ2-1, with D possibly matching TRBD1 (6 bases). Trimming took 5 bases from V and 3 from J, leaving 8 bases between them. From germline, CDR1 is LNHNV and CDR2 YYDKDF (reference sequence). The length of the CDR3 is 13 residues. CDR3 coding DNA: TGTGCCACCAGCTCAGGGGTCTACAATGAGCAGTTCTTC. Translating gives CATSSGVYNEQFF.

This clone was detected only once. The DNA for the CDR3 is TGCAGCGTTGTTGCACAGGGTGGGAAACGGGAGGAGACCCAGTACTTC. It yields the protein CSVVAQGGKREETQYF. This chain connects TRBV29-1 to TRBJ2-5, with D perhaps TRBD1 or TRBD2 (6 bases each). The V gene's germline CDR1 is SQVTM and CDR2 ANQGSEA. The CDR3 totals 16 residues. V was pared by 4 bases and J by 5 bases, with 23 bases between.

This rearrangement joins TRBV5-4 to TRBJ2-7; D may be TRBD1 (6 bases). The V end was cut by 2 bases, the J end by 2 bases, with 8 bases between. CDR3 length: 13 amino acids. Germline CDR1 and CDR2: SGHNT and YYREEE (reference sequence). CDR3 nucleotide sequence: TGTGCCAGCAGCTTTGGGGACACCTACGAGCAGTACTTC. This sequence encodes CASSFGDTYEQYF.

V is TRBV7-8 and J is TRBJ2-7; 7 positions match TRBD2. Germline V CDR1 and CDR2: SGHVS, FQNEAQ. V was pared by 6 bases and J by 2 bases, with 13 bases of the junction left unmatched. This CDR3 contains 16 residues. CDR3 region: CASSPWDAGATYEQYF. CDR3 sequence (DNA): TGTGCCAGCAGTCCCTGGGACGCGGGAGCCACCTACGAGCAGTACTTC.